Sequencing of this TCR beta chain was carried out in a study of blood T cell repertoires in COVID-19 (dated by TCRdb to the early 2020s). Regarding the study in general: Samples from collaborators originated in the United States, Italy and Spain and spanned both the acute and convalescent phases of COVID-19. The prospective study material was composed of cDNA or gDNA derived from T cells, B-cell-depleted T cells, or PBMCs. Where HLA class I and class II types were available, the types were taken from metadata supplied by the sample provider, not from assay-based typing. Subjects who had been exposed to COVID-19, were actively infected with it, or had recovered from it provided the deeply sampled blood TCRbeta repertoires that made up the dataset. Nearly every sample came with metadata listing a de-identified subject ID, COVID-19 status, age in years and sex. The repertoires were released in a freely available public database intended as a resource for research on the immune response to SARS-CoV-2. The samples were drawn from the first 160 participants of the ongoing ImmuneRACE study and from 1,254 subjects provided by 6 global collaborators.

Details on this clone: The antigen this receptor binds is unknown. No base qualities exist here, and no much larger clone lies one base off it.

Looking up the germline V gene (reference sequence) yields CDR1 SEHNR and CDR2 FQNEAQ. The CDR3 spans 16 residues, from the cysteine through the phenylalanine. Here the CDR3 DNA is all that survives: 48 bases in frame from base 1. Here V drops 5 bases and J drops 7 bases, and the junction holds 8 bases not matched to any gene. The research as a whole found: How much clinical and demographic metadata was included differed by source and by participant, and the metadata was provided uncurated.

TCRbeta CDR3 regions were amplified from genomic DNA by means of the immunoSEQ Assay, a bias-controlled multiplex PCR. The source study handled its data this way. The number of nucleated cells in each sample was estimated from the amplification of reference gene primers within the assay. Sequence reads were collapsed and filtered to measure the absolute abundance of every unique TCRbeta CDR3 rearrangement. For each sample, productive Simpson clonality was calculated by taking the square root of Simpson's diversity index across productive rearrangements. Held by TCRdb, this immuneACCESS table contains in-frame sequences only and omits some clones. Under half of the omission traces to an unresolved V gene where checked; the cause of the rest is unknown. V, J and clone size derive from that table, while D and trimming were established from the DNA sequence. For this sample the table gives about 230,000 clones, of which more than 75% were detected only once. Roughly 12% of the sample goes to the ten largest clones.

At one collaborating source in Seattle, patients were enrolled during active infection and were followed longitudinally through the course of disease. The collaborating institutions used their own protocols to collect whole blood in K2EDTA tubes. Collaborator samples were shipped for TCRbeta analysis as frozen whole blood, isolated PBMCs, or DNA extracted from either sample type. This TCR was recovered from a man aged 45-65 years with COVID-19, enrolled during active disease. The chain joins TRBV7-9 to TRBJ2-3; 14 nucleotides in the junction match TRBD2. Input material: peripheral blood. DNA sequence: TGTGCCAGCAGCACGGGGACTAGCGGGAGCGCGAATACGCAGTATTTT. Its amino acids are CASSTGTSGSANTQYF.